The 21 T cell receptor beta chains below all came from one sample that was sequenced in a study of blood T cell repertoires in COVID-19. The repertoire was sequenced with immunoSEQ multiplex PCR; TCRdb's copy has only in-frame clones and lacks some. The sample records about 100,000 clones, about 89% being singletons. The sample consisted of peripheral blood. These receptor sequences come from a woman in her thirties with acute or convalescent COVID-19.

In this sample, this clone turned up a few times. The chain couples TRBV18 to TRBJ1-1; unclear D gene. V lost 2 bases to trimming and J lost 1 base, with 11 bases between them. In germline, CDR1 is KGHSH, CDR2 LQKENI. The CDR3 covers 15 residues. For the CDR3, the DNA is TGTGCCAGCTCACCATTGGGAGGCGGGAACACTGAAGCTTTCTTT. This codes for CASSPLGGGNTEAFF.

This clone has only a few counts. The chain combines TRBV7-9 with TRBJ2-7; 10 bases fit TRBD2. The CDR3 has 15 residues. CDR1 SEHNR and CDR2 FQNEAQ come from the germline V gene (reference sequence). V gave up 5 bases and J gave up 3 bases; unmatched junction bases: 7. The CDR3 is CASSGSGRAFYEQYF. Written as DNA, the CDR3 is TGTGCCAGCAGCGGAAGCGGGAGGGCCTTCTACGAGCAGTACTTC.

Here the CDR3 reads CASSTPGGHNEQFF. The CDR3 nucleotides read TGTGCCAGTAGCACCCCGGGAGGACACAATGAGCAGTTCTTC. The V and J genes are TRBV19 and TRBJ2-1; 7 nucleotides line up with TRBD2. This CDR3 has 14 amino acids. V lost 6 bases to trimming and J lost 5 bases; unmatched junction nucleotides: 7. Germline-derived CDR1 and CDR2 are LNHDA and SQIVND (reference sequence).

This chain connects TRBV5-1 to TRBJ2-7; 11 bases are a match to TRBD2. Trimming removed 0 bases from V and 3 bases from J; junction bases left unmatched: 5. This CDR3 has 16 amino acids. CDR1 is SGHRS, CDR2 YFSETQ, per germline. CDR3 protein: CASSLAGTSGNYEQYF. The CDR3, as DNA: TGCGCCAGCAGCTTGGCGGGGACTAGCGGAAACTACGAGCAGTACTTC.

CDR3 coding DNA: TGCACCAGCAGCCAAGCTATCGACAAGCAGGGGCTGGCTTACGAGCAGTACTTC. Its protein is CTSSQAIDKQGLAYEQYF. The chain couples TRBV1 to TRBJ2-7; the table names TRBD1, a call not compared with the DNA. TRBV1 is flagged as a pseudogene. The CDR3 sequence is 18 residues long.

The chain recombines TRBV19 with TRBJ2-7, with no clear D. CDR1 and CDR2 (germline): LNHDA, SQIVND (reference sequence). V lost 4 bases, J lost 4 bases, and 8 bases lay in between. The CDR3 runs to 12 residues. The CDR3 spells CASSNTDYEQYF. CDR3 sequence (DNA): TGTGCCAGTAGTAACACCGATTACGAGCAGTACTTC.

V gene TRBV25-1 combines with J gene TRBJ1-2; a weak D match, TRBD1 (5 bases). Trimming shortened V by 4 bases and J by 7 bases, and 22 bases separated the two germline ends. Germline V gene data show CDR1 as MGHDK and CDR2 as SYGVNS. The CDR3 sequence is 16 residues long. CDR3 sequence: CASSVRGTQTGVGYTF. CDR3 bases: TGTGCCAGCAGTGTAAGGGGAACACAAACGGGTGTTGGCTACACCTTC.

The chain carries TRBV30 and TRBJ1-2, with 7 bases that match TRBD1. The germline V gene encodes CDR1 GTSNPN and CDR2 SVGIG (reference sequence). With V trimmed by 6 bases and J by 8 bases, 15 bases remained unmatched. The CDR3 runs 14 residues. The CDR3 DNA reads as TGTGCCTGTCCCCCAAACGGGACAGACGGGGGCTACACCTTC. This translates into CACPPNGTDGGYTF.

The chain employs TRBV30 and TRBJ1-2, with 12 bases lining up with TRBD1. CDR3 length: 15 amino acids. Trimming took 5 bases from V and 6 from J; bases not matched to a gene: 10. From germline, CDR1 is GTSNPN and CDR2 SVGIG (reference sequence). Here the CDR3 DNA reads TGTGCCTGGGAAGGGACAGGGGGCGGATTTAATGGCTACACCTTC. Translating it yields CAWEGTGGGFNGYTF.

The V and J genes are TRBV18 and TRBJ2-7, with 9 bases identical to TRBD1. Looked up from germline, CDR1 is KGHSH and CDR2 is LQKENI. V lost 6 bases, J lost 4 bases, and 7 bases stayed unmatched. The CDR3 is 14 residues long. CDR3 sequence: CASSTGGAGYEQYF. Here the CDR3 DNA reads TGTGCCAGCTCCACAGGGGGCGCGGGATACGAGCAGTACTTC.

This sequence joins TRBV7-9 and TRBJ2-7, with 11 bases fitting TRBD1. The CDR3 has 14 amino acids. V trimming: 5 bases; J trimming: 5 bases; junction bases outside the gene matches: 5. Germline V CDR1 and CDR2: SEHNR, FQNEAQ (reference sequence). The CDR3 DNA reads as TGTGCCAGCAGCCGGGGACAGGGGGTCGACGAGCAGTACTTC. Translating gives CASSRGQGVDEQYF.

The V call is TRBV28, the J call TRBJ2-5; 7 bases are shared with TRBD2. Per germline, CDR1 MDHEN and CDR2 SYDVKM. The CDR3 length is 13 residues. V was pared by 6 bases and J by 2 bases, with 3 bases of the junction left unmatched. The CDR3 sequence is CASRAGGQETQYF. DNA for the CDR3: TGTGCCAGCAGAGCCGGGGGGCAAGAGACCCAGTACTTC. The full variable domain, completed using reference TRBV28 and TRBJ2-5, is DVKVTQSSRYLVKRTGEKVFLECVQDMDHENMFWYRQDPGLGLRLIYFSYDVKMKEKGDIPEGYSVSREKKERFSLILESASTNQTSMYLCASRAGGQETQYFGPGTRLLVL.

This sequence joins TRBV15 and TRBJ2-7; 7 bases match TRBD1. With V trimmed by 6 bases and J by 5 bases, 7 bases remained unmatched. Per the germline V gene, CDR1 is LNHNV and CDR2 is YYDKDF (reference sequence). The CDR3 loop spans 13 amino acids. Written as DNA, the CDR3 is TGTGCCACCAGAGGGGACAGCTTACACGAGCAGTACTTC. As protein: CATRGDSLHEQYF. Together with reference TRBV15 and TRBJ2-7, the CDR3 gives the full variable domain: DAMVIQNPRYQVTQFGKPVTLSCSQTLNHNVMYWYQQKSSQAPKLLFHYYDKDFNNEADTPDNFQSRRPNTSFCFLDIRSPGLGDTAMYLCATRGDSLHEQYFGPGTRLTVT.

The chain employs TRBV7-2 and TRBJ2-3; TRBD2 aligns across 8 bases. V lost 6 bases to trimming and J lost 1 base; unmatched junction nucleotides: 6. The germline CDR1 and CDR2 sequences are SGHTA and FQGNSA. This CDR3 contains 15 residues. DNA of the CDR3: TGTGCCAGCAGAGGGGATAGCGGGGGCACAGATACGCAGTATTTT. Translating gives CASRGDSGGTDTQYF.

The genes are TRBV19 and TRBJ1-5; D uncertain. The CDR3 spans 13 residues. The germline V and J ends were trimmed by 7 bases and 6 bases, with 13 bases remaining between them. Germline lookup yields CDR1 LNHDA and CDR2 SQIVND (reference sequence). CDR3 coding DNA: TGTGCCAGTACCCCGTCGGGTGTTCAGCCCCAGCATTTT. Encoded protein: CASTPSGVQPQHF.

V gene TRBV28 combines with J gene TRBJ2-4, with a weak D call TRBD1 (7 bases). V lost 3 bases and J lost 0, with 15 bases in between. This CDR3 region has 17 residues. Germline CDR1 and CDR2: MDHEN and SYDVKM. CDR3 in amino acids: CASSFRGTVLAKNIQYF. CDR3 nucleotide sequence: TGTGCCAGCAGTTTCCGGGGGACAGTCCTAGCCAAAAACATTCAGTACTTC. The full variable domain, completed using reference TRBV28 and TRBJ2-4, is DVKVTQSSRYLVKRTGEKVFLECVQDMDHENMFWYRQDPGLGLRLIYFSYDVKMKEKGDIPEGYSVSREKKERFSLILESASTNQTSMYLCASSFRGTVLAKNIQYFGAGTRLSVL.

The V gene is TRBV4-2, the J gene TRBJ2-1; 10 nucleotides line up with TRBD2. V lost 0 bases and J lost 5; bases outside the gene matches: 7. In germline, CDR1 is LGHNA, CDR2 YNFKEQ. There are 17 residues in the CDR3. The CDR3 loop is CASSQEKGLAEHNEQFF. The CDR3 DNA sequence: TGTGCCAGCAGCCAAGAGAAAGGACTAGCGGAGCACAATGAGCAGTTCTTC.

CDR3 sequence reads: CASSYSGPATNEKLFF. The CDR3 DNA reads as TGTGCCAGCAGTTACTCGGGGCCTGCAACTAATGAAAAACTGTTTTTT. The chain is built from TRBV6-5 and TRBJ1-4, with a weak D call TRBD1 (5 bases). Deletions cut 0 bases from V and 0 bases from J, with 8 bases between. The germline V gene has CDR1 MNHEY and CDR2 SVGAGI. The CDR3 is 16 amino acids.

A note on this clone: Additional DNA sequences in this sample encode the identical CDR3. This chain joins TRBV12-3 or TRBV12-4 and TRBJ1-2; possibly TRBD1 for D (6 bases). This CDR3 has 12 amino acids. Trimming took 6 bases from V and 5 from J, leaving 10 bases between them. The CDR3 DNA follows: TGTGCCAGCAGCCGTACAGGGTATGGCTACACCTTC. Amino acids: CASSRTGYGYTF.

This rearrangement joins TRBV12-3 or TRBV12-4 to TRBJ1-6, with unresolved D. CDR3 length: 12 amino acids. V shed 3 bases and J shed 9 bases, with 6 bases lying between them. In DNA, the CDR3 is TGTGCCAGCAGTTTGGAGTTTTCACCCCTCCACTTT. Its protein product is CASSLEFSPLHF.

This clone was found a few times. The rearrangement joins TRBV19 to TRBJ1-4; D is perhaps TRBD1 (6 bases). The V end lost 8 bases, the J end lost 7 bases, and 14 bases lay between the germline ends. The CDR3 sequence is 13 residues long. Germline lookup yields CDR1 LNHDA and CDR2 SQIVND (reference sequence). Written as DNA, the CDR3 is TGTGCCAGTCGCCATACAGGGAGTGAAAAACTGTTTTTT. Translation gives CASRHTGSEKLFF.